This T cell receptor beta chain was recorded in a study of shared clonotypes between healthy human individuals. Study at large: Each donor contributed plates that comprised three CD4 naive, three CD4 memory, two CD8 naive and one CD8 memory. The study, taken as a whole, reports: Several donors showed sharing of 4.5% to 6% of naive CD4 clonotypes.

Libraries were prepared by immunoSEQ multiplex PCR; TCRdb keeps only in-frame clonotypes and omits some of them. Of about 2.3 million clones listed, 90% to 95% are singletons. The CDR3 covers 14 residues. J gave up 4 bases and V 7 bases, and 5 bases lay outside the gene matches. Germline CDR1 reads MDHEN; CDR2 reads SYDVKM. This clone occurred once. What it binds is not known. The chain combines TRBV28 with TRBJ2-2; 8 bases align to TRBD2. This receptor was taken from a man aged 18 to 29 in good health. Some clones in this sample may be carry-over from other donors' samples. Source material: naive CD4+ T cells from PBMCs. Subset: CD45RA+ positively selected. In nucleotides, the CDR3 is TGTGCCAGCAAAGGGACTAGGAGCACCGGGGAGCTGTTTTTT. Translation: CASKGTRSTGELFF. Supplemented by reference TRBV28 and TRBJ2-2, the full variable domain reads DVKVTQSSRYLVKRTGEKVFLECVQDMDHENMFWYRQDPGLGLRLIYFSYDVKMKEKGDIPEGYSVSREKKERFSLILESASTNQTSMYLCASKGTRSTGELFFGEGSRLTVL.